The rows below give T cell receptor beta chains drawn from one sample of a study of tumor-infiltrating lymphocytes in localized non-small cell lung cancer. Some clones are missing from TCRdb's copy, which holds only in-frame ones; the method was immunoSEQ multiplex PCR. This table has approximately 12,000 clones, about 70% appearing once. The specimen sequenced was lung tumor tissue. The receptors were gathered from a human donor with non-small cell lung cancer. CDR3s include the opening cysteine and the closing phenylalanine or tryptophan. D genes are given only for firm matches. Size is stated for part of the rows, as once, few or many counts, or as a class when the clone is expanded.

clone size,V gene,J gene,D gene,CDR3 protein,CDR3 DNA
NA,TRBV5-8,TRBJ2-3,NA,CASRRTAVRPDTQYF,TGTGCCAGCAGGAGAACGGCCGTCCGTCCAGATACGCAGTATTTT
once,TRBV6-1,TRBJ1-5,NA,CASSEILSNQPQHF,TGTGCCAGCAGTGAAATTCTCAGCAATCAGCCCCAGCATTTT
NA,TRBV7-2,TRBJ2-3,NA,CASSLVAGPPDTQYF,TGTGCCAGCAGCTTAGTCGCGGGCCCCCCAGATACGCAGTATTTT
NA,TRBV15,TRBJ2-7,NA,CATSREAQAKEQYF,TGTGCCACCAGCAGAGAGGCACAGGCGAAAGAGCAGTACTTC
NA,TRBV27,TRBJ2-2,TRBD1,CASRYRGYGELFF,TGTGCCAGCAGATACAGGGGTTACGGGGAGCTGTTTTTT
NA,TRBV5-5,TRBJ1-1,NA,CASSLGANTGTEAFF,TGTGCCAGCAGCTTGGGGGCCAACACGGGGACTGAAGCTTTCTTT
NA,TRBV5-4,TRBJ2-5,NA,CASKKGIAGRETQYF,TGTGCCAGCAAAAAAGGGATTGCGGGTCGGGAGACCCAGTACTTC
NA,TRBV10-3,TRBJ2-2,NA,CASGTGTSPRAGELFF,TGTGCCAGCGGGACGGGGACGAGCCCTCGGGCCGGGGAGCTGTTTTTT
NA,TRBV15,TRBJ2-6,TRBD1,CATSKGQGAGANVLTF,TGTGCCACCAGCAAGGGACAGGGGGCTGGGGCCAACGTCCTGACTTTC
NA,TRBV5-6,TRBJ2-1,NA,CASALANGYNEQFF,TGTGCCAGCGCCCTGGCTAACGGTTACAATGAGCAGTTCTTC
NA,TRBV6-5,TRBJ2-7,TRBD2,CASASGTYEQYF,TGTGCCAGCGCCAGCGGGACCTACGAGCAGTACTTC
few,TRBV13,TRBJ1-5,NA,CASSLDRSNQPQHF,TGTGCCAGCAGCTTAGACAGAAGCAATCAGCCCCAGCATTTT
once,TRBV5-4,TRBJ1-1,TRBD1,CASSYPGQGGYDGMNTEAFF,TGTGCCAGCAGCTACCCGGGACAGGGTGGATATGATGGGATGAACACTGAAGCTTTCTTT
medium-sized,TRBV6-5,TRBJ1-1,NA,CASSLTGRTEAFF,TGTGCCAGCAGTCTCACAGGGAGAACTGAAGCTTTCTTT
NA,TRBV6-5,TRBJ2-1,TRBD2,CASSYGTSGGKNEQFF,TGTGCCAGCAGTTACGGGACTAGCGGGGGTAAGAATGAGCAGTTCTTC
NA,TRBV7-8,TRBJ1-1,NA,CASSFQGGTEAFF,TGTGCCAGCAGCTTCCAGGGAGGCACTGAAGCTTTCTTT
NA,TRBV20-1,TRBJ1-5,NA,CSAFQGRVQHF,TGCAGTGCATTTCAGGGCAGAGTCCAGCATTTT
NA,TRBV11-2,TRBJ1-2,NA,CASSLDRPSWGGYTF,TGTGCCAGCAGCTTAGATCGACCGAGCTGGGGTGGCTACACCTTC
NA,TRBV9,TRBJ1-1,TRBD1,CASSARDRGRNTEAFF,TGTGCCAGCAGCGCCCGGGACAGGGGGCGGAACACTGAAGCTTTCTTT
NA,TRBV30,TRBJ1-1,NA,CAWQQGGRSTEAFF,TGTGCCTGGCAACAGGGAGGGAGATCCACTGAAGCTTTCTTT
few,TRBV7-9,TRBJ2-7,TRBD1,CASSLVTGGSYEQYF,TGTGCCAGCAGCTTAGTGACAGGGGGTAGCTACGAGCAGTACTTC
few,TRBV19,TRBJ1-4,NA,CASRRTETNEKLFF,TGTGCCAGTAGGAGGACAGAGACTAATGAAAAACTGTTTTTT
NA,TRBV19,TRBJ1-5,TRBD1,CASRPQGGPYSNQPQHF,TGTGCCAGTAGGCCTCAGGGGGGGCCTTATAGCAATCAGCCCCAGCATTTT
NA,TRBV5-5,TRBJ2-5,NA,CASSVQSQETQYF,TGTGCCAGCAGCGTACAGAGTCAAGAGACCCAGTACTTC
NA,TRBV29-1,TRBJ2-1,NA,CSVVGHSSYNEQFF,TGCAGCGTTGTGGGGCACAGCTCCTACAATGAGCAGTTCTTC
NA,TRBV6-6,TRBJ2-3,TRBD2,CASRGTSGGSTDTQYF,TGTGCCAGCAGGGGGACTAGCGGGGGGAGCACAGATACGCAGTATTTT
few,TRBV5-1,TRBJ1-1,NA,CASSWETANTEAFF,TGCGCCAGCAGCTGGGAGACAGCAAACACTGAAGCTTTCTTT
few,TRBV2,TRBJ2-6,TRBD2,CASNGGAVSGANVLTF,TGTGCCAGCAACGGGGGGGCCGTATCTGGGGCCAACGTCCTGACTTTC
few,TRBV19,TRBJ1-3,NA,CASSARGGRSSGNTIYF,TGTGCCAGTTCGGCGCGGGGGGGGAGAAGCTCTGGAAACACCATATATTTT
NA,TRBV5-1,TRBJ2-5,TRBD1,CASSQGQGLETQYF,TGCGCCAGCAGCCAGGGACAGGGGTTGGAGACCCAGTACTTC
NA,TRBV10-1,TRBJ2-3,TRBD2,CASSRTSGITDTQYF,TGCGCCTCGTCCAGGACTAGCGGGATCACAGATACGCAGTATTTT
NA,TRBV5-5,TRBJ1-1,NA,CASSWGGRNTEAFF,TGTGCCAGCAGCTGGGGAGGGAGGAACACTGAAGCTTTCTTT
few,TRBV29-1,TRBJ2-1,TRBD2,CSVDGLAGGNEQFF,TGCAGCGTTGACGGCCTAGCGGGTGGTAATGAGCAGTTCTTC
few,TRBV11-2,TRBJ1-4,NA,CASSSFTGASEKLFF,TGTGCCAGCAGCTCATTCACGGGGGCTAGTGAAAAACTGTTTTTT
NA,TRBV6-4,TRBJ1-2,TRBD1,CASSEQGEGYTF,TGTGCCAGCAGTGAACAGGGGGAAGGCTACACCTTC
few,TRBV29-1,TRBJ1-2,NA,CSVGGYGYTF,TGCAGCGTAGGTGGCTATGGCTACACCTTC
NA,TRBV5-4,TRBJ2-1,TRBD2,CASSSLAGDYNEQFF,TGTGCCAGCAGCTCACTAGCGGGAGATTACAATGAGCAGTTCTTC
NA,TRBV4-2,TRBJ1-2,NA,CASSPSGTDPLYGYTF,TGTGCCAGCAGCCCAAGTGGGACGGACCCACTCTATGGCTACACCTTC
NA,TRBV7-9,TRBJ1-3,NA,CASSYLDFGGANTIYF,TGTGCCAGCAGCTACTTAGATTTTGGAGGGGCAAACACCATATATTTT
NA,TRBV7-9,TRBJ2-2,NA,CASSPGSNTGELFF,TGTGCCAGCAGTCCGGGGTCAAACACCGGGGAGCTGTTTTTT
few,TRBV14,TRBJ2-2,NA,CASRAGAGTGELFF,TGTGCCAGCAGGGCAGGGGCGGGCACCGGGGAGCTGTTTTTT
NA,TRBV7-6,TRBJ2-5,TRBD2,CASSSWTSGQETQYF,TGTGCCAGCAGCTCCTGGACTAGCGGGCAAGAGACCCAGTACTTC
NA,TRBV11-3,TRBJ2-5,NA,CASSSSGAETQYF,TGTGCCAGCAGCTCATCAGGGGCAGAGACCCAGTACTTC
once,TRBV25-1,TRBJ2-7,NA,CASSGRAGYSSYEQYF,TGTGCCAGCAGTGGACGAGCGGGCTATAGCTCCTACGAGCAGTACTTC
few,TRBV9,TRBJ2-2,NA,CASSVTGTANTGELFF,TGTGCCAGCAGCGTGACTGGGACTGCGAACACCGGGGAGCTGTTTTTT
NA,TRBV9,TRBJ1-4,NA,CASSVDITTNEKLFF,TGTGCCAGCAGCGTTGACATAACAACTAATGAAAAACTGTTTTTT